The 23 T cell receptor beta chains below were found in one sample sequenced in a study of T-cell reconstitution after alpha-beta-depleted transplantation in children (dated by TCRdb to the mid-2010s). Read against the paper, the sample's treatment or condition label means: allogeneic hematopoietic cell transplantation with graft depleted of TCRalphabeta T cells and CD19 B cells. To prepare the library, PCR was applied. These reads were obtained on an Illumina HiSeq 2500. TCR library preparation used molecular barcoding, with unique molecular identifiers applied to normalize quantification of the TCRbeta repertoire. The public reads were quality trimmed at Q25 with fastp and then assembled into clones with MiXCR by TCRdb, keeping productive beta chains. All rows with the same CDR3 protein become a single entry with the most common DNA and genes. This sample comprises 95,000 to 150,000 distinct CDR3 sequences, 23% of them detected only once. The ten most abundant clones make up about 10% of the sample.

Material: PBMCs, mostly from graft donor cells, obtained 180 days after TCRalphabeta/CD19-depleted stem cell transplant. The receptor set was obtained from a male patient between 2 and 15 years old who had a stem cell transplant for chronic granulomatous disease, so the T cells may come from the graft donor.

This clonotype appeared a few times. The rearrangement joins TRBV7-9 to TRBJ2-7; tentative D call: TRBD1 (6 bases). V was cut by 2 bases and J by 1 base, with 9 bases left in between. The length of the CDR3 is 14 residues. Germline V gene sequence: CDR1 SEHNR, CDR2 FQNEAQ (reference sequence). As DNA, the CDR3 is TGTGCCAGCAGCTTATTTACAGGGTCCTACGAGCAGTACTTC. Protein: CASSLFTGSYEQYF.

The chain joins TRBV27 to TRBJ2-2, with TRBD1 identical over 7 bases. Germline V gene sequence: CDR1 MNHEY, CDR2 SMNVEV (reference sequence). Trimming removed 6 bases from V and 4 bases from J; junction bases left unmatched: 17. CDR3 length equals 18 residues. The CDR3 DNA follows: TGTGCCAGCAGCGCTAAATCGACGGGACAGAGTCCCACCGGGGAGCTGTTTTTT. Residues: CASSAKSTGQSPTGELFF.

The chain uses TRBV29-1 and TRBJ2-7, with D unresolved. Trimming left V 4 bases short and J 2 bases short, with 9 bases between. From germline, CDR1 is SQVTM and CDR2 ANQGSEA. The length of the CDR3 is 12 residues. The CDR3 sequence is CSVGMATYEQYF. CDR3 nucleotide sequence: TGCAGCGTTGGGATGGCCACCTACGAGCAGTACTTC.

The table lists this clonotype with many counts. The V call is TRBV4-3, the J call TRBJ2-3; the D is unclear. Germline V CDR1 and CDR2: LGHNA, YSLEER. The CDR3 contains 13 residues. Trimming shortened V by 0 bases and J by 3 bases, and 4 bases separated the two germline ends. Here the CDR3 reads CASSQDSTDTQYF. CDR3 DNA sequence: TGCGCCAGCAGCCAAGACTCGACAGATACGCAGTATTTT.

This clonotype was seen repeatedly, ten times or more. The chain is built from TRBV19 and TRBJ2-2; no definite D call. Trimming took 1 base from V and 0 from J, leaving 3 bases between them. Per germline, CDR1 LNHDA and CDR2 SQIVND (reference sequence). The CDR3 totals 14 residues. The CDR3 DNA is TGTGCCAGTAGTATAGCCCCGAACACCGGGGAGCTGTTTTTT. It specifies CASSIAPNTGELFF.

V usage is TRBV10-3 and J usage is TRBJ1-4; TRBD1 is a possible D gene (6 bases). Per the germline V gene, CDR1 is ENHRY and CDR2 is SYGVKD. The CDR3 extends over 14 amino acids. V shed 0 bases and J shed 5 bases, with 7 bases lying between them. The CDR3 region has the DNA TGTGCCATCAGTGAGTCGGGACAAAATGAAAAACTGTTTTTT. This encodes CAISESGQNEKLFF.

The rearrangement links TRBV20-1 to TRBJ2-3, with 9 bases fitting TRBD2. V lost 2 bases and J lost 2; bases outside the gene matches: 5. The germline gives CDR1 DFQATT, CDR2 SNEGSKA (reference sequence). CDR3 length: 15 amino acids. In DNA form, the CDR3 reads TGCAGTGCTAGAACGGGACTAGCCTCCACAGATACGCAGTATTTT. It translates to CSARTGLASTDTQYF.

This clonotype was detected many times. The V call is TRBV18, the J call TRBJ2-3; D is possibly TRBD2 (5 bases). The CDR3 contains 16 residues. The V gene's germline CDR1 is KGHSH and CDR2 LQKENI. The V end lost 3 bases, the J end lost 2 bases, and 15 bases lay between the germline ends. As DNA, the CDR3 is TGTGCCAGCTCACCGGCTTCGGGGTCTTCCACAGATACGCAGTATTTT. Protein product: CASSPASGSSTDTQYF.

This clonotype has just a few counts. The gene calls are TRBV20-1 and TRBJ2-2; TRBD2 is a possible D gene (6 bases). V shed 2 bases and J shed 1 base, with 14 bases lying between them. The CDR3 is 16 amino acids. Germline V gene lookup returns CDR1 DFQATT and CDR2 SNEGSKA (reference sequence). CDR3 coding DNA: TGCAGTGCTAGACTACTAGCAAGCGGGAACACCGGGGAGCTGTTTTTT. Translating it yields CSARLLASGNTGELFF.

This clonotype was seen a few times. The genes are TRBV12-3 or TRBV12-4 and TRBJ2-4; 10 positions match TRBD1. V was pared by 6 bases and J by 7 bases, with 6 bases of the junction left unmatched. The CDR3 spans 14 residues. Written as DNA, the CDR3 is TGTGCCAGCAGCCAAGACAGGGGGCGGAACATTCAGTACTTC. The encoded protein is CASSQDRGRNIQYF.

This clonotype was counted only a few times. The chain combines TRBV28 with TRBJ1-6, with D perhaps TRBD1 (5 bases). Germline V gene sequence: CDR1 MDHEN, CDR2 SYDVKM. The CDR3 is made up of 14 amino acids. Between the trimmed V and J ends, which lost 8 bases and 14 bases, there was a span of 22 bases. CDR3 DNA sequence: TGTGCCAGCGGAGGGGCAGTCAGTTCATTCACCCTCCACTTT. Protein product: CASGGAVSSFTLHF.

This chain joins TRBV6-2 or TRBV6-3 and TRBJ2-1; possibly TRBD2 for D (5 bases). The germline V and J ends were trimmed by 10 bases and 0 bases, with 19 bases remaining between them. This CDR3 comprises 16 residues. CDR1 is MNHEY, CDR2 SVGEGT, per germline. This CDR3 reads CATGEWRFSSYNEQFF. The DNA for the CDR3 is TGTGCCACCGGGGAGTGGAGGTTTAGCTCCTACAATGAGCAGTTCTTC.

This clonotype has only a few counts. The chain combines TRBV20-1 with TRBJ2-3, with D hard to call. There are 13 residues in the CDR3. CDR1 is DFQATT, CDR2 SNEGSKA, per germline (reference sequence). Trimming pared 1 base from V and 0 bases from J, leaving 5 bases between. The CDR3 spells CSARVISTDTQYF. CDR3 DNA: TGCAGTGCTAGAGTTATTAGCACAGATACGCAGTATTTT.

In its sample, this clonotype was seen a few times. V and J are TRBV29-1 and TRBJ2-3, with no clear D. The V end lost 3 bases, the J end lost 7 bases, and 8 bases lay between the germline ends. The CDR3 loop spans 11 amino acids. Germline assignment: CDR1 SQVTM and CDR2 ANQGSEA. In DNA, the CDR3 is TGCAGCGTTGACGGCAAGAATACGCAGTATTTT. Translation: CSVDGKNTQYF.

The rearrangement joins TRBV6-5 to TRBJ2-7; 9 nucleotides match TRBD1. The ends lost 4 bases at V and 3 bases at J; junction bases unmatched: 1. This CDR3 comprises 13 residues. The germline CDR1 and CDR2 sequences are MNHEY and SVGAGI. CDR3 in DNA: TGTGCCAGCAGTTGGACAGGGGACTACGAGCAGTACTTC. It translates to CASSWTGDYEQYF.

This sequence joins TRBV12-3 or TRBV12-4 and TRBJ2-3, with TRBD1 matching 7 bases. The CDR3 spans 16 residues. Trimming took 5 bases from V and 2 from J; bases not matched to a gene: 10. The CDR3: CASSGDSGGPTDTQYF. Written as DNA, the CDR3 is TGTGCCAGCAGTGGGGACAGTGGGGGACCCACAGATACGCAGTATTTT.

The CDR3 DNA is TGTGCCATAGGACTAGCGGGAAAAGAGACCCAGTACTTC. Protein sequence: CAIGLAGKETQYF. V and J are TRBV10-3 and TRBJ2-5, with 12 bases lining up with TRBD2. Per the germline V gene, CDR1 is ENHRY and CDR2 is SYGVKD. This CDR3 comprises 13 residues. V was pared by 9 bases and J by 3 bases, with 2 bases of the junction left unmatched.

This clonotype was counted between two and nine times. The chain links TRBV30 to TRBJ2-2; the D call may be TRBD1 or TRBD2 (5 bases each). The germline CDR1 and CDR2 sequences are GTSNPN and SVGIG (reference sequence). Trimming took off 5 bases at V and 7 bases at J, with 17 bases between the two ends. The CDR3 has 14 residues. The CDR3, as DNA: TGTGCCTGGGCTACCGGGACCTCAAACGGGGAGCTGTTTTTT. It codes for CAWATGTSNGELFF.

The V gene is TRBV2, the J gene TRBJ2-5, with a tentative D call TRBD2 (6 bases). The CDR3 is 19 residues long. Trimming took 11 bases from V and 0 from J, leaving 31 bases between them. CDR1 is SNHLY and CDR2 is FYNNEI in the germline V gene. CDR3 DNA sequence: TGTGCCTTCTGCCAACGACGGGCGACTAGTCCCTCGTACCAAGAGACCCAGTACTTC. This codes for CAFCQRRATSPSYQETQYF.

The table lists this clonotype with a few counts. The chain links TRBV2 to TRBJ2-5; perhaps D is TRBD1 or TRBD2 (5 bases each). The CDR3 covers 15 residues. V gave up 4 bases and J gave up 4 bases, with 16 bases separating them. The germline V gene encodes CDR1 SNHLY and CDR2 FYNNEI. CDR3 nucleotide sequence: TGTGCCAGCAGTGGGAGACCCAGTGGGGGAGAGACCCAGTACTTC. Residues: CASSGRPSGGETQYF.

This clonotype was seen a few times. The chain couples TRBV5-1 to TRBJ2-4; D remains unclear. V was clipped by 4 bases and J by 3 bases, with 14 bases between them. The CDR3 contains 15 residues. Looked up from germline, CDR1 is SGHRS and CDR2 is YFSETQ. This CDR3 reads CASSPSIHSKNIQYF. The CDR3 region has the DNA TGCGCCAGCAGCCCTTCCATACACAGCAAAAACATTCAGTACTTC. The complete variable domain, with remaining parts taken from reference TRBV5-1 and TRBJ2-4, reads KAGVTQTPRYLIKTRGQQVTLSCSPISGHRSVSWYQQTPGQGLQFLFEYFSETQRNKGNFPGRFSGRQFSNSRSEMNVSTLELGDSALYLCASSPSIHSKNIQYFGAGTRLSVL.

The genes are TRBV9 and TRBJ2-1, with D perhaps TRBD2 (6 bases). The germline V gene has CDR1 SGDLS and CDR2 YYNGEE. Trimming took off 2 bases at V and 0 bases at J, with 15 bases between the two ends. This CDR3 has 17 amino acids. CDR3 sequence (DNA): TGTGCCAGCAGCGTTCTAGCGCATGGGGGCTCCTACAATGAGCAGTTCTTC. Residues: CASSVLAHGGSYNEQFF. Drawing the rest from reference TRBV9 and TRBJ2-1, the complete variable domain is DSGVTQTPKHLITATGQRVTLRCSPRSGDLSVYWYQQSLDQGLQFLIQYYNGEERAKGNILERFSAQQFPDLHSELNLSSLELGDSALYFCASSVLAHGGSYNEQFFGPGTRLTVL.

This clonotype appeared many times. The genes are TRBV10-3 and TRBJ2-7, with D perhaps matching TRBD1 (6 bases). Germline CDR1 is ENHRY and CDR2 is SYGVKD. This CDR3 contains 13 residues. With 10 bases removed from V and 3 bases from J, the gap between germline ends came to 16 bases. The DNA of the CDR3 is TGTGCCACTAACAGGGATCGAAACTACGAGCAGTACTTC. Its translation: CATNRDRNYEQYF.